The 11 T cell receptor beta chains presented below share a single source sample, sequenced in a study of CD8 T cells in Susac syndrome. Random-hexamer reverse transcription was applied to about 0.5 to 1 ug RNA. TCRdb itself ran the immunoSEQ multiplex PCR reads through MiXCR, one entry per CDR3 protein. This sample carries hundreds of thousands of distinct CDR3 sequences, around 93% of them seen once, and the ten largest clones take around 0.072%. Material: CD4+ T cells from PBMCs. The source is a human donor with multiple sclerosis.

The V call is TRBV3-1, the J call TRBJ2-2, with 9 nucleotides matching TRBD2. V shed 3 bases, J shed 0 bases, and the junction held 2 bases outside the gene matches. CDR3 length equals 16 residues. The germline V gene encodes CDR1 LGHDT and CDR2 YNNKEL (reference sequence). Here the CDR3 DNA reads TGTGCCAGCAGCCATAGCGGGAGATCGAACACCGGGGAGCTGTTTTTT. Its protein product is CASSHSGRSNTGELFF.

The V call is TRBV7-9, the J call TRBJ2-7; D is uncertain. V was trimmed by 6 bases and J by 3 bases, leaving 9 bases between them. Germline values: CDR1 SEHNR, CDR2 FQNEAQ (reference sequence). CDR3 length equals 12 residues. CDR3 sequence reads: CASSLVSYEQYV. Written as DNA, the CDR3 is TGTGCCAGCAGTCTTGTTAGCTACGAGCAGTACGTC.

The CDR3 DNA follows: TGTGCCAGCAGCTTAGCCACATCGACAGGGCCGGGGAACACTGAAGCTTTCTTT. This translates into CASSLATSTGPGNTEAFF. The chain has TRBV7-9 and TRBJ1-1, with 7 bases lining up with TRBD1. V was clipped by 0 bases and J by 1 base; unmatched bases: 11. The CDR3 contains 18 residues. Germline CDR1 reads SEHNR; CDR2 reads FQNEAQ (reference sequence).

The CDR3 DNA is TGCGCCAGCAGCTTGGCCATAATAGCGGGGGGTCGGGGCTCCTACAATGAGCAGTTCTTC. Amino acids: CASSLAIIAGGRGSYNEQFF. The chain joins TRBV5-1 to TRBJ2-1, with TRBD2 identical over 10 bases. V was pared by 0 bases and J by 0 bases, with 12 bases of the junction left unmatched. The length of the CDR3 is 20 residues. Germline loops: CDR1 SGHRS, CDR2 YFSETQ.

The genes are TRBV12-3 or TRBV12-4 and TRBJ2-1, with a possible D match to TRBD2 (5 bases). The CDR3 consists of 14 residues. V shed 3 bases and J shed 3 bases, with 9 bases lying between them. CDR3: CASSFGRVYNEQFF. DNA for the CDR3: TGTGCCAGCAGTTTCGGGCGGGTCTACAATGAGCAGTTCTTC.

The chain carries TRBV5-1 and TRBJ2-1; 7 bases agree with TRBD1. Per the germline V gene, CDR1 is SGHRS and CDR2 is YFSETQ. The CDR3 has 16 amino acids. Unmatched junction bases numbered 9, after V lost 2 bases and J lost 4 bases. CDR3 protein: CASSLEPGQFYNEQFF. The CDR3 nucleotides are TGCGCCAGCAGCTTAGAACCGGGACAGTTTTACAATGAGCAGTTCTTC.

The rearrangement joins TRBV2 to TRBJ1-2; no clear D gene. CDR1 is SNHLY, CDR2 FYNNEI, per germline. This CDR3 is built from 16 residues. Deletions cut 2 bases from V and 6 bases from J, with 19 bases between. As DNA, the CDR3 is TGTGCCAGCAGTGAATCTCGGCAGGTGATTGTGGATGGCTACACCTTC. It specifies CASSESRQVIVDGYTF.

CDR3 DNA sequence: TGTGCCAGCAGTTACTCCCCTGCGGCCCTGGAGACCCAGTACTTC. Protein product: CASSYSPAALETQYF. This rearrangement joins TRBV6-5 to TRBJ2-5; D not resolved. Trimming took 0 bases from V and 5 from J, leaving 13 bases between them. Germline loops: CDR1 MNHEY, CDR2 SVGAGI. This CDR3 is 15 amino acids long.

This sequence joins TRBV9 and TRBJ2-3; no firm D call. V lost 0 bases, J lost 2 bases, and 10 bases lay in between. CDR1 SGDLS and CDR2 YYNGEE come from the germline V gene. The CDR3 consists of 15 residues. The CDR3 loop is CASSVEGQLTDTQYF. Here the CDR3 DNA reads TGTGCCAGCAGCGTAGAAGGTCAGCTCACAGATACGCAGTATTTT.

V gene TRBV29-1 combines with J gene TRBJ2-5; 11 bases fit TRBD2. Germline-derived CDR1 and CDR2 are SQVTM and ANQGSEA. CDR3 length equals 13 residues. V lost 6 bases to trimming and J lost 2 bases; unmatched junction nucleotides: 2. The CDR3 region has the DNA TGCAGCGTGAGACTAGCGGGACAAGAGACCCAGTACTTC. This sequence encodes CSVRLAGQETQYF.

The V and J genes are TRBV4-1 and TRBJ1-2, with 9 nucleotides matching TRBD1. CDR1 is MGHRA, CDR2 YSYEKL, per germline. CDR3 length: 14 amino acids. Losses at the gene ends were 0 bases for V and 8 bases for J; bases not matched to a gene: 4. CDR3 sequence reads: CASSQDGTGRGYTF. Written as DNA, the CDR3 is TGCGCCAGCAGCCAAGATGGGACAGGGAGAGGCTACACCTTC.